One and the same sample provided the 25 T cell receptor beta chains below, sequenced in a study of tumor-infiltrating lymphocytes in primary liver carcinoma. Germline DNA was extracted too, while blood RNA derived from unsorted whole blood. Total RNA (around 500 ng) served as template for TCR beta cDNA synthesis primed by a constant-region primer. For TCR beta, libraries were produced by three nested multiplex PCR rounds using slightly modified ARM-PCR. A C-beta reverse primer was combined with TRBV1-TRBV30 forward primers in the first two PCR rounds, and each round had 9 to 10 cycles. TCRdb re-called the multiplex PCR reads with MiXCR, one entry per CDR3 protein. The sample has hundreds of thousands of distinct CDR3 sequences, less than 75% seen once. Sequenced material: peripheral blood. The receptors here all came from a man aged 35-49 years with primary liver carcinoma and hepatitis B virus infection.

The genes are TRBV10-2 and TRBJ1-1; weak D call: TRBD1 (6 bases). There are 14 residues in the CDR3. Germline CDR1 reads WSHSY; CDR2 reads SAAADI. The CDR3 nucleotides read TGCACCGGCAGGGGACCGCATTTGGACACTGAAGCTTTCTTT. Its translation is CTGRGPHLDTEAFF.

To note about this clonotype: The conserved final phenylalanine or tryptophan is absent from the CDR3, which likely points to a read error. This chain links TRBV12-3 or TRBV12-4 with TRBJ1-2; D ambiguous. This CDR3 region has 12 residues. With 4 bases removed from V and 8 bases from J, the gap between germline ends came to 11 bases. This chain's CDR3 is CASSSQNSGYTS. The CDR3 DNA sequence: TGTGCCAGCAGTTCGCAGAATTCGGGCTACACCTCC.

This clonotype was recorded many times. Written as DNA, the CDR3 is TGTGCCAGCAGCCAACCTATGACAGTGAAGAACTATGGCTACACCTTC. It translates to CASSQPMTVKNYGYTF. This sequence joins TRBV11-2 and TRBJ1-2; D is perhaps TRBD1 (5 bases). The CDR3 has 16 amino acids. Germline values: CDR1 SGHAT, CDR2 FQNNGV. The ends were cut back, 5 bases at V and 2 bases at J, with 18 bases in the middle.

The chain combines TRBV5-5 with TRBJ2-7; D gene uncertain. The CDR3 has 14 amino acids. In germline, CDR1 is SGHKS, CDR2 YYEKEE (reference sequence). Trimming left V 4 bases short and J 3 bases short, with 14 bases between. For the CDR3, the DNA is TGTGCCAGCAGCCTTGGAGACGGAGACTACGAGCAGTACTTC. Its translation: CASSLGDGDYEQYF. Looking up the rest from reference TRBV5-5 and TRBJ2-7 gives the full variable domain: DAGVTQSPTHLIKTRGQQVTLRCSPISGHKSVSWYQQVLGQGPQFIFQYYEKEERGRGNFPDRFSARQFPNYSSELNVNALLLGDSALYLCASSLGDGDYEQYFGPGTRLTVT.

This clonotype was seen repeatedly, ten times or more. The V and J genes are TRBV6-5 and TRBJ2-6, with TRBD1 matching 7 bases. Germline V gene lookup returns CDR1 MNHEY and CDR2 SVGAGI. V lost 4 bases to trimming and J lost 1 base; unmatched junction nucleotides: 13. This CDR3 contains 19 residues. DNA of the CDR3: TGTGCCAGCAGTTTCTATACAGGGGCTGTATCATCTGGGGCCAACGTCCTGACTTTC. This encodes CASSFYTGAVSSGANVLTF.

This rearrangement joins TRBV30 to TRBJ1-1; D gene ambiguous. Trimming took off 5 bases at V and 7 bases at J, with 17 bases between the two ends. In germline, CDR1 is GTSNPN, CDR2 SVGIG (reference sequence). The CDR3 runs 13 residues. CDR3 residues: CAWGIGRAGEAFF. For the CDR3, the DNA is TGTGCCTGGGGCATCGGGAGGGCCGGTGAAGCTTTCTTT.

With respect to this clonotype: A read error is likely, as this CDR3 ends without the conserved phenylalanine or tryptophan. The V call is TRBV12-3 or TRBV12-4, the J call TRBJ2-7; perhaps TRBD1 as D (6 bases). The CDR3 length is 13 residues. The CDR3 sequence is CACSIGQFYEQYL. In nucleotides, the CDR3 is TGTGCCTGCAGTATAGGACAGTTCTACGAGCAGTACCTC.

Note on this clonotype: A read error may explain this, as a much larger clone is one base away. This sequence joins TRBV6-6 and TRBJ1-2; 11 bases are a match to TRBD1. This CDR3 has 14 amino acids. CDR1 is MNHNY and CDR2 is SVGAGI in the germline V gene (reference sequence). CDR3: CARSYGTGGLGYTF. The CDR3 DNA reads TGTGCCCGCAGTTACGGGACAGGGGGACTTGGCTACACCTTC.

The V call is TRBV11-1, the J call TRBJ2-1; the D gene is possibly TRBD2 (5 bases). Germline CDR1 and CDR2: SGHAT and FQDESV (reference sequence). The V gene lost 6 bases and the J gene lost 13 bases, with 16 bases spanning the gap. The length of the CDR3 is 12 residues. The CDR3, as DNA: TGTGCCAGCAGTTCCCGGGAATATTCTCAGTTCTTC. Translating it yields CASSSREYSQFF.

On this clonotype: Germline and junction disagree at one end, which may indicate a read error. CDR3 loop: CANSYPGTVLTDTQYF. CDR3 coding DNA: TGTGCCAACAGCTATCCCGGGACCGTACTCACAGATACGCAGTATTTT. The chain combines TRBV5-4 with TRBJ2-3; either TRBD1 or TRBD2 may fit D (5 bases each). This CDR3 contains 16 residues. Germline CDR1 SGHNT, CDR2 YYREEE (reference sequence).

The rearrangement joins TRBV5-1 to TRBJ2-7, with D unclear. The CDR3 loop spans 14 amino acids. V was shortened by 1 base and J by 1 base, with 9 bases between the two germline ends. CDR1 and CDR2 (germline): SGHRS, YFSETQ. DNA for the CDR3: TGCGCCAGCAGCTTGAGGGCCTCATCCTACGAGCAGTACTTC. Amino acid sequence: CASSLRASSYEQYF. The entire variable domain, with the rest obtained from reference TRBV5-1 and TRBJ2-7, is as follows: KAGVTQTPRYLIKTRGQQVTLSCSPISGHRSVSWYQQTPGQGLQFLFEYFSETQRNKGNFPGRFSGRQFSNSRSEMNVSTLELGDSALYLCASSLRASSYEQYFGPGTRLTVT.

In this sample, this clonotype turned up once. A much larger clone differs by one base, so this may be a read error. The chain joins TRBV6-1 to TRBJ1-5; D unresolved. The CDR3 sequence is 14 residues long. The germline V gene encodes CDR1 MNHNS and CDR2 SASEGT. The CDR3: CASSDPYSNQSQHF. The DNA for the CDR3 is TGTGCCAGCAGTGACCCTTATAGCAATCAGTCCCAGCATTTT.

V is TRBV21-1 and J is TRBJ1-1. TRBV21-1 is annotated as a pseudogene. The CDR3 has 10 amino acids. The CDR3 is CASSKDEAFF. The DNA of the CDR3 is TGTGCCAGCAGCAAAGATGAAGCTTTCTTT.

With respect to this clonotype: A read error is possible here, since a much larger clone lies one base away. This chain connects TRBV4-2 to TRBJ2-5, with 9 bases aligning to TRBD1. Germline V gene lookup returns CDR1 LGHNA and CDR2 YNFKEQ. The CDR3 covers 16 residues. The trim removed 1 base at V and 5 bases at J, leaving 8 bases unmatched. The CDR3 DNA is TGTGCCAGCAGCCAAGCACCGGGACAGGGTGATGAGACCCAGTACTTC. It codes for CASSQAPGQGDETQYF.

The rearrangement joins TRBV7-8 to TRBJ2-5; D is possibly TRBD1 (5 bases). With 8 bases removed from V and 5 bases from J, the gap between germline ends came to 18 bases. The germline V gene has CDR1 SGHVS and CDR2 FQNEAQ. The CDR3 contains 14 residues. CDR3: CASGPRVYAETQYF. Written as DNA, the CDR3 is TGTGCCAGCGGCCCCAGGGTCTACGCGGAGACCCAGTACTTC.

The gene calls are TRBV7-9 and TRBJ1-4; 8 bases agree with TRBD1. V trimming: 2 bases; J trimming: 7 bases; junction bases outside the gene matches: 9. Germline V gene sequence: CDR1 SEHNR, CDR2 FQNEAQ (reference sequence). The CDR3 spans 16 residues. The DNA for the CDR3 is TGTGCCAGCAGCTTACCTCTCGGAACAGGGGGTGAAAAACTGTTTTTT. It codes for CASSLPLGTGGEKLFF. Variable domain in full (rest from reference TRBV7-9 and TRBJ1-4): DTGVSQNPRHKITKRGQNVTFRCDPISEHNRLYWYRQTLGQGPEFLTYFQNEAQLEKSRLLSDRFSAERPKGSFSTLEIQRTEQGDSAMYLCASSLPLGTGGEKLFFGSGTQLSVL.

A remark on this clonotype: One base away lies a much larger clone, so this may be a sequencing read error. The chain joins TRBV5-4 to TRBJ2-1; D possibly uses TRBD1 or TRBD2 (5 bases each). V was shortened by 4 bases and J by 6 bases, with 17 bases between the two germline ends. CDR3 length equals 15 residues. In germline, CDR1 is SGHNT, CDR2 YYREEE (reference sequence). The CDR3 bases are TGTGCCAGCAGCCCCTGGGGGTATGGGTCCAATGAGCAGTTCTTC. Its translation is CASSPWGYGSNEQFF.

This clonotype was seen many times. In DNA, the CDR3 is TGCGCCAGCAGCCAAGAGAGTGGGGGGCAGAGGACTAATGAAAAACTGTTTTTT. Protein product: CASSQESGGQRTNEKLFF. This chain connects TRBV4-3 to TRBJ1-4; maybe TRBD1 (6 bases). The CDR3 consists of 18 residues. The germline gives CDR1 LGHNA, CDR2 YSLEER. The V and J ends lost 0 bases and 2 bases respectively, with 16 bases between them.

The V call is TRBV5-5, the J call TRBJ2-6, with no clear D. The CDR3 loop spans 15 amino acids. V lost 2 bases and J 6 bases, leaving 12 bases between the germline ends. From germline, CDR1 is SGHKS and CDR2 YYEKEE (reference sequence). This CDR3 reads CASSFFGVEANVLTF. DNA for the CDR3: TGTGCCAGCAGCTTTTTTGGGGTAGAGGCCAACGTCCTGACTTTC.

Points on this clonotype: Since a much larger clone is just one base distant, this may be a read error. The V call is TRBV12-3 or TRBV12-4, the J call TRBJ1-3, with no clear D. The CDR3 has 15 residues. The chain's CDR3 is CTSSLTDISGNTIYF. The CDR3 DNA is TGTACCAGCAGTCTTACCGACATTTCTGGAAACACCATATATTTT.

This sequence joins TRBV29-1 and TRBJ1-1, with D maybe TRBD1 (6 bases). V gave up 6 bases and J gave up 10 bases, with 15 bases separating them. There are 11 residues in the CDR3. Germline CDR1 SQVTM, CDR2 ANQGSEA. The CDR3 DNA is TGCAGCGTCGGGGGCTCAGAAGCAGCTTTCTTT. Encoded protein: CSVGGSEAAFF. The complete variable domain, with remaining parts taken from reference TRBV29-1 and TRBJ1-1, reads SAVISQKPSRDICQRGTSLTIQCQVDSQVTMMFWYRQQPGQSLTLIATANQGSEATYESGFVIDKFPISRPNLTFSTLTVSNMSPEDSSIYLCSVGGSEAAFFGQGTRLTVV.

As concerns this clonotype: A much larger clone lies a single base off, so this may be a read error. This rearrangement joins TRBV4-2 to TRBJ1-5; D unclear. There are 18 residues in the CDR3. The V gene's germline CDR1 is LGHNA and CDR2 YNFKEQ. CDR3 sequence reads: CASNQDPAGFVGNQPQHF. The CDR3 DNA is TGTGCCAGCAACCAAGACCCTGCTGGGTTTGTTGGCAATCAGCCCCAGCATTTT.

V and J are TRBV12-3 or TRBV12-4 and TRBJ2-2; 7 positions match TRBD2. The trim removed 11 bases at V and 3 bases at J, leaving 15 bases unmatched. The CDR3 is made up of 16 amino acids. CDR3 sequence: CARNIVPGGHTGELFF. The CDR3 region has the DNA TGTGCCCGCAACATTGTCCCGGGGGGACACACCGGGGAGCTGTTTTTT.

A remark on this clonotype: Being one base from a much bigger clone, this may be a read error. The chain joins TRBV6-1 to TRBJ2-1; TRBD2 is a possible D gene (5 bases). This CDR3 spans 16 amino acids. V was cut by 4 bases and J by 0 bases, with 13 bases left in between. CDR1 and CDR2 from the germline V gene are MNHNS and SASEGT. CDR3 DNA: TGTGCCAGCAGTGTGGACTCGTCCAACTCCTACAATGAGCAGTTCTTC. Its translation: CASSVDSSNSYNEQFF.

This clonotype came up many times. V and J are TRBV6-2 or TRBV6-3 and TRBJ2-1; TRBD2 matches 8 bases. The CDR3 is made up of 17 amino acids. Per the germline V gene, CDR1 is MNHEY and CDR2 is SVGEGT. With 4 bases clipped from V and 3 bases from J, the junction kept 11 bases outside the gene matches. This CDR3 reads CASSSPFGLADYNEQFF. The CDR3 coding sequence is TGTGCCAGCAGTTCCCCGTTTGGACTAGCCGACTACAATGAGCAGTTCTTC.